This T cell receptor beta chain originates from a study of PD-L1 blockade in urothelial cancer. Study-wide background: From 2014, patients received atezolizumab, given as 1,200 mg intravenously every 3 weeks. Median T cell yield per blood sample was 110,000 to 150,000 cells.

The CDR3 is 12 residues long. The J segment lost 5 bases and the V segment lost 11 bases, leaving 6 bases of the junction unmatched. The germline V gene has CDR1 MDHEN and CDR2 SYDVKM. What went into each PCR as a spike was synthetic TCR analog templates. The table came from immunoSEQ multiplex PCR; TCRdb's copy has only in-frame clones and leaves some out. The sample has tens of thousands of clones; more than 85% are singletons. This clone was detected a few times. This TCR came from a man aged 45-60 years with urothelial cancer. Sequencing used PBMCs, obtained around atezolizumab (anti-PD-L1) treatment. V and J are TRBV28 and TRBJ2-5; 9 bases line up with TRBD1. The CDR3 sequence is CACGTGRETQYF. The CDR3, as DNA: TGTGCCTGCGGGACAGGGAGGGAGACCCAGTACTTC.